This record looks at one TCR beta chain sequence and its context. The data originate from a study of blood T cell repertoires in COVID-19. Study background: T cells, B-cell-depleted T cells, or PBMCs provided the cDNA or gDNA that served as material.

The CDR3 loop spans 14 amino acids. Germline CDR1 SGHAT, CDR2 FQDESV (reference sequence). Trimming cost V 7 bases and J 1 base; bases outside gene matches: 5. TCRdb keeps only in-frame clones here, not all; method: immunoSEQ multiplex PCR. The sample lists around 310,000 clones, nearly 90% seen once, with about 1% in the top ten. The rearrangement links TRBV11-1 to TRBJ1-1; TRBD1 matches 8 bases. Sequencing was done on a sample of peripheral blood. The origin of this receptor is a woman in her thirties or forties with COVID-19, enrolled during active disease. The CDR3 region has the DNA TGTGCCAGCACGGAAGGACAGGGGAACACTGAAGCTTTCTTT. It is translated as CASTEGQGNTEAFF.